A selection of T cell receptor beta chains follows, all from one sample in a study of Graves' ophthalmopathy and Graves' hyperthyroidism. TCRdb itself ran the multiplex PCR reads through MiXCR, one entry per CDR3 protein. The sample contains 680,000 or so distinct CDR3 sequences, 22% of which appear only once. Source material: peripheral blood. The source of these receptors is a woman aged 18-30 years with stable Graves' hyperthyroidism. Some clones in this sample may be carry-over from other donors' samples. Each CDR3 is given with its conserved first and last residue. D genes are given only for firm matches. Clone sizes are given selectively: once, few, many, or a class where the clone is expanded.

TGCAGTGCTAGAGATCGTATGGGGCAAGATGGTTACACCTTC	CSARDRMGQDGYTF	-	TRBV20-1	TRBJ1-2	-
TGTGCCAGCAGCGACACAGGGTTCCCCAGTCAGCCCCAGCATTTT	CASSDTGFPSQPQHF	-	TRBV12-3/TRBV12-4	TRBJ1-5	-
TGTGCCAGCATTAGAGGGGTCGGGGAGACCCAGTACTTC	CASIRGVGETQYF	-	TRBV12-3/TRBV12-4	TRBJ2-5	-
TGCAGTCCCTCGGAAGCTTTCTTT	CSPSEAFF	-	TRBV20-1	TRBJ1-1	many
TGTGCCAGCAGTGCCCGGGAGGCAACCTACGAGCAGTACTTC	CASSAREATYEQYF	TRBD2	TRBV6-4	TRBJ2-7	-
TGTGCCAGCAGTCTATTCGGACAGGCGCTTTACGAGCAGTACTTC	CASSLFGQALYEQYF	TRBD1	TRBV6-5	TRBJ2-7	once
TGCAGTGCTTCCCACAGCGGCTACGAGCAGTACTTC	CSASHSGYEQYF	-	TRBV20-1	TRBJ2-7	-
TGCAGCGTGTCGGGAGGGGCGCGAAATCAGCCCCAGCATTTT	CSVSGGARNQPQHF	-	TRBV29-1	TRBJ1-5	many
TGTGCTAGCAGGGGTATTATGGGGACACGGGGAGAGGACACTGAAGCTTGCTTT	CASRGIMGTRGEDTEACF	-	TRBV28	TRBJ1-1	-
TGTGCCAGCAGTTACGCCCTTCAGGGGCCGGAGACCCAGTACTTC	CASSYALQGPETQYF	-	TRBV6-5	TRBJ2-5	many
TGTGCCAGCAGAAATAAGGCCCGCGACTCTGGGGCCAACGTCCTGACTTTC	CASRNKARDSGANVLTF	-	TRBV5-6	TRBJ2-6	-
TGTGCCAGCAGTACCCCCCGGAACGCTGGAAACACCATATATTTT	CASSTPRNAGNTIYF	-	TRBV28	TRBJ1-3	-
TGTGCCAGTAGTATCATGTTGGGACAGGGGAACTACGAGCAGTACTTC	CASSIMLGQGNYEQYF	TRBD1	TRBV19	TRBJ2-7	few
TGTGCCAGCAGTTACGGAGATCCGAATACCTACGAGCAGTACTTC	CASSYGDPNTYEQYF	-	TRBV6-5	TRBJ2-7	many